This note documents a single T cell receptor beta chain sequence. Its antigen is currently unknown. Some clones are missing from TCRdb's copy, which holds only in-frame ones; the method was immunoSEQ multiplex PCR. The sample lists roughly 2.2 million clones; more than 80% were seen once. The data derive from a study of shared clonotypes between healthy human individuals. The study's findings and limits: Only blood was sampled, and tissue TCR repertoires likely differ from blood ones. Clonotype sharing across donors was expected to vary with sequencing depth.

The source of this sequence is a young man in good health. Some clones in this sample may be carry-over from other donors' samples. Sequencing was performed on naive CD4+ T cells from PBMCs. Specified subset: CD45RA+ positively selected.

The CDR3 here is CASSSTPNSYEQYF. As DNA, the CDR3 is TGTGCCAGCAGCTCGACTCCAAATTCCTACGAGCAGTACTTC. The chain couples TRBV5-5 to TRBJ2-7; D gene unclear. In germline, CDR1 is SGHKS, CDR2 YYEKEE (reference sequence). This CDR3 is built from 14 residues. The V gene lost 3 bases and the J gene lost 1 base, with 11 bases spanning the gap. The whole variable domain, remainder taken from reference TRBV5-5 and TRBJ2-7, is DAGVTQSPTHLIKTRGQQVTLRCSPISGHKSVSWYQQVLGQGPQFIFQYYEKEERGRGNFPDRFSARQFPNYSSELNVNALLLGDSALYLCASSSTPNSYEQYFGPGTRLTVT.